One and the same sample provided the 3 T cell receptor beta chains below, sequenced in a study of blood T cell dynamics during melanoma immunotherapy (TCRdb year 2020). Sample time point, as interpreted from the label and publication: week 3, after first cycle of checkpoint inhibitor. Library construction relied on the immunoSEQ multiplex PCR assay. This immuneACCESS table, as held by TCRdb, lists in-frame sequences with V and J called but not all clones. Of the missing ones, under half trace to an unresolved V gene in checked studies; the others have no known cause. In all, the sample holds 15,000 to 20,000 clones, and about 94% of those were seen once. Clones ranked in the top ten supply 0.21% of the sample. Sequenced here: effector memory CD8+ T cells from blood, sampled from a patient treated with checkpoint blockade. The receptor set was obtained from a human donor with melanoma.

This clone has only one observation. This chain links TRBV11-2 with TRBJ2-7, with 12 bases that match TRBD1. From germline, CDR1 is SGHAT and CDR2 FQNNGV. After removal of 6 bases from V and 2 bases from J, the junction contained 2 bases not matched to a gene. CDR3 length: 14 residues. For the CDR3, the DNA is TGTGCCAGCAGGGGACAGGGGGCGCCCTACGAGCAGTACTTC. Translated, it gives CASRGQGAPYEQYF.

The chain is built from TRBV5-4 and TRBJ2-2, with D hard to call. With 4 bases removed from V and 0 bases from J, the gap between germline ends came to 1 base. Germline V CDR1 and CDR2: SGHNT, YYREEE (reference sequence). The CDR3 runs 12 residues. As DNA, the CDR3 is TGTGCCAGCAGCCCGAACACCGGGGAGCTGTTTTTT. Encoded protein: CASSPNTGELFF.

The chain uses TRBV11-2 and TRBJ2-5; TRBD1 agrees at 9 bases. The germline gives CDR1 SGHAT, CDR2 FQNNGV. V shed 5 bases, J shed 0 bases, and the junction held 4 bases outside the gene matches. CDR3 length: 15 residues. The CDR3 DNA reads TGTGCCAGCAGCCCGCGGACAGGGGACCAAGAGACCCAGTACTTC. It yields the protein CASSPRTGDQETQYF.